The 20 T cell receptor beta chains below were found in one sample sequenced in a study of cytomegalovirus exposure and HLA in healthy donors. 60 Vbeta and 13 Jbeta primers were used in PCR. The method was immunoSEQ multiplex PCR; TCRdb's version includes in-frame clones alone and lacks a portion of them. The sample includes about 140,000 clones, approximately 83% of them seen just once. Input material: PBMCs. The receptors stem from a male donor in good health and CMV-seronegative.

The V call is TRBV28, the J call TRBJ2-1, with 11 bases identical to TRBD2. CDR1 MDHEN and CDR2 SYDVKM come from the germline V gene. The V segment lost 8 bases and the J segment 7 bases; nucleotides outside the gene matches: 10. The CDR3 sequence is 15 residues long. The CDR3 nucleotides are TGTGCCAGCTACTTTAGCGGGAGGGCCGTGAATGAGCAGTTCTTC. Its translation is CASYFSGRAVNEQFF.

V and J are TRBV29-1 and TRBJ2-3, with D possibly matching TRBD2 (6 bases). The CDR3 has 13 amino acids. Germline V gene lookup returns CDR1 SQVTM and CDR2 ANQGSEA. Between the trimmed V and J ends, which lost 6 bases and 1 base, there was a span of 11 bases. In DNA form, the CDR3 reads TGCAGCGTGGGGCGGGATGGCACAGATACGCAGTATTTT. The encoded protein is CSVGRDGTDTQYF.

This chain uses TRBV23-1 with TRBJ2-7, with TRBD2 matching 7 bases. TRBV23-1 is an ORF; its function is uncertain. Germline trimming cut 4 bases from V and 4 bases from J; bases unmatched to any gene: 19. This CDR3 is built from 18 residues. The CDR3 DNA reads TGCGCCAGCAGTCCCCCAGCGGTCTGGCGGGAGATAGGGTACGAGCAGTACTTC. Its protein is CASSPPAVWREIGYEQYF.

J is TRBJ2-3 and V is TRBV5-1, with 13 bases that match TRBD2. V shed 0 bases, J shed 8 bases, and the junction held 6 bases outside the gene matches. The CDR3 spans 16 residues. CDR1 is SGHRS and CDR2 is YFSETQ in the germline V gene. Written as DNA, the CDR3 is TGCGCCAGCAGCTTGGCCGGGACTAGCGGGATCGGTACGCAGTATTTT. It yields the protein CASSLAGTSGIGTQYF.

The gene calls are TRBV7-2 and TRBJ2-5; D uncertain. The J call may be incorrect, as the DNA end agrees better with TRBJ2-7. This CDR3 spans 12 amino acids. Germline V CDR1 and CDR2: SGHTA, FQGNSA. This chain's CDR3 is CASSHNSYEQYF. The CDR3 region has the DNA TGTGCCAGCAGCCATAACAGCTACGAGCAGTACTTC.

The rearrangement uses TRBV7-6 and TRBJ2-1, with a tentative D call TRBD2 (6 bases). This CDR3 is built from 14 residues. V was pared by 0 bases and J by 3 bases, with 6 bases between. Germline-derived CDR1 and CDR2 are SGHVS and FNYEAQ. DNA of the CDR3: TGTGCCAGCAGCTTAGCGGGGGGCTACAATGAGCAGTTCTTC. Amino acid sequence: CASSLAGGYNEQFF.

The J gene is TRBJ2-3, the V gene TRBV5-1; D is perhaps TRBD2 (5 bases). Trimming removed 4 bases at V and 3 bases at J, with 12 bases between. CDR1 is SGHRS and CDR2 is YFSETQ in the germline V gene. The CDR3 loop spans 14 amino acids. CDR3 nucleotides: TGCGCCAGCAGCCCCCGGACTTTAACAGATACGCAGTATTTT. Encoded protein: CASSPRTLTDTQYF.

CDR3: CASSLYRDRGNEKLFF. DNA for the CDR3: TGTGCCAGCAGCTTGTACCGGGACAGGGGTAATGAAAAACTGTTTTTT. V gene TRBV5-5 combines with J gene TRBJ1-4, with 10 positions matching TRBD1. This CDR3 region has 16 residues. Germline CDR1 SGHKS, CDR2 YYEKEE (reference sequence). The ends lost 1 base at V and 4 bases at J; junction bases unmatched: 4.

The chain is built from TRBV25-1 and TRBJ2-1; 10 nucleotides line up with TRBD2. The CDR3 extends over 15 amino acids. Germline-derived CDR1 and CDR2 are MGHDK and SYGVNS. V gave up 1 base and J gave up 10 bases; unmatched junction bases: 7. For the CDR3, the DNA is TGTGCCAGCAGTGAATGGAGCGGGGGGGCCGGGGAGCAGTTCTTC. Amino acids: CASSEWSGGAGEQFF.

This clone was seen a few times. This rearrangement joins TRBV5-4 to TRBJ2-3; the D is unclear. The CDR3 consists of 14 residues. Germline CDR1 and CDR2: SGHNT and YYREEE (reference sequence). Trimming shortened V by 4 bases and J by 0 bases, and 9 bases separated the two germline ends. CDR3 sequence: CASSQETSTDTQYF. CDR3 coding DNA: TGTGCCAGCAGCCAAGAGACTAGCACAGATACGCAGTATTTT. The full variable domain, with the rest looked up from reference TRBV5-4 and TRBJ2-3, is ETGVTQSPTHLIKTRGQQVTLRCSSQSGHNTVSWYQQALGQGPQFIFQYYREEENGRGNFPPRFSGLQFPNYSSELNVNALELDDSALYLCASSQETSTDTQYFGPGTRLTVL.

The chain has TRBV29-1 and TRBJ2-3; 8 bases agree with TRBD2. V trimming: 4 bases; J trimming: 5 bases; junction bases outside the gene matches: 11. Germline V gene data show CDR1 as SQVTM and CDR2 as ANQGSEA. The CDR3 is made up of 15 amino acids. The CDR3 DNA is TGCAGCGTTGTCGGGGGGGGACTGGTGGGAGATACGCAGTATTTT. Its protein product is CSVVGGGLVGDTQYF.

This clone showed up just once. The junction departs from germline at one end; a sequencing error may be responsible. The chain has TRBV6-5 and TRBJ1-1; a weak D match, TRBD1 (6 bases). The CDR3 is made up of 15 amino acids. Germline assignment: CDR1 MNHEY and CDR2 SVGAGI. CDR3 amino acids: CASSSPGQMKTEAFF. The DNA of the CDR3 is TGTGCCAGCAGTTCCCCCGGACAGATGAAGACTGAAGCTTTCTTT.

The chain recombines TRBV30 with TRBJ1-3, with D uncertain. Trimming pared 0 bases from V and 4 bases from J, leaving 4 bases between. CDR1 is GTSNPN and CDR2 is SVGIG in the germline V gene (reference sequence). The length of the CDR3 is 12 residues. Written as DNA, the CDR3 is TGTGCCTGGAGTGTACACGGAAACACCATATATTTT. Residues: CAWSVHGNTIYF.

V and J are TRBV27 and TRBJ1-1; tentatively, D is TRBD1 (5 bases). Germline values: CDR1 MNHEY, CDR2 SMNVEV (reference sequence). The V and J ends lost 3 bases and 8 bases respectively, with 19 bases between them. The CDR3 runs 15 residues. The CDR3 here is CASSFLGQSGAEAFF. CDR3 nucleotide sequence: TGTGCCAGCAGTTTTTTGGGGCAATCAGGCGCCGAAGCTTTCTTT.

The chain has TRBV19 and TRBJ1-3; D might be TRBD1 (6 bases). V was clipped by 7 bases and J by 4 bases, with 11 bases between them. The CDR3 runs 13 residues. The germline gives CDR1 LNHDA, CDR2 SQIVND (reference sequence). For the CDR3, the DNA is TGTGCCAGTACTCCGACAGGAGGAAACACCATATATTTT. Amino acids: CASTPTGGNTIYF.

With regard to this clone: The junction differs from germline at one of its ends, possibly a read error. V is TRBV20-1 and J is TRBJ2-2; D possibly corresponds to TRBD2 (6 bases). The CDR3 is 10 residues long. In germline, CDR1 is DFQATT, CDR2 SNEGSKA (reference sequence). CDR3 residues: CSARAGGLFF. CDR3 nucleotides: TGCAGTGCGAGGGCCGGGGGGCTGTTTTTT.

Worth noting for this clone: This sample also contains other DNA sequences that code for the same CDR3. The chain recombines TRBV4-3 with TRBJ2-7, with D possibly matching TRBD2 (5 bases). Per germline, CDR1 LGHNA and CDR2 YSLEER. The CDR3 totals 13 residues. Trimming pared 1 base from V and 3 bases from J, leaving 7 bases between. The CDR3 sequence: CASSQGTGYEQYF. The CDR3 bases are TGCGCCAGCAGCCAAGGGACTGGCTACGAGCAGTACTTC.

The chain carries TRBV5-4 and TRBJ2-1; 14 nucleotides agree with TRBD2. V lost 3 bases, J lost 1 base, and 12 bases stayed unmatched. Per the germline V gene, CDR1 is SGHNT and CDR2 is YYREEE (reference sequence). The CDR3 totals 20 residues. CDR3 in amino acids: CASSSTSGGAFPTSYNEQFF. Here the CDR3 DNA reads TGTGCCAGCAGCTCGACTAGCGGGGGGGCCTTTCCTACGTCCTACAATGAGCAGTTCTTC.

This clone has more than one count but fewer than ten. The chain is built from TRBV19 and TRBJ2-7; TRBD2 is a possible D gene (6 bases). This CDR3 comprises 15 residues. Germline assignment: CDR1 LNHDA and CDR2 SQIVND (reference sequence). V lost 3 bases and J lost 4, with 16 bases in between. The CDR3 nucleotides are TGTGCCAGTAGTATTAAGGTGGGGAGGTTATACGAGCAGTACTTC. The encoded protein is CASSIKVGRLYEQYF.

The chain links TRBV5-1 to TRBJ1-1; 7 bases map to TRBD1. The germline V gene encodes CDR1 SGHRS and CDR2 YFSETQ. The CDR3 has 16 amino acids. J was trimmed by 1 base and V by 4 bases; bases with no gene match: 10. Here the CDR3 reads CASSPSPGQQNTEAFF. Written as DNA, the CDR3 is TGCGCCAGCAGCCCCTCACCGGGACAGCAGAACACTGAAGCTTTCTTT.